This entry is about one T cell receptor beta chain. PCR used 60 Vbeta primers and 13 Jbeta primers. Only in-frame clones appear in the TCRdb table, and some are missing; sequencing was by immunoSEQ multiplex PCR. The sample has under 200,000 clones; 65% to 90% are singletons. The donors (healthy individuals) were bone marrow donors. This record comes from a study of cytomegalovirus exposure and HLA in healthy donors. In germline, CDR1 is SGDLS, CDR2 YYNGEE. The junction had 5 bases not matched to a gene; V was cut back by 4 bases and J by 5 bases. This CDR3 contains 15 residues. The clonotype comes from a woman aged 18-29 years in good health and CMV-seronegative. What was sequenced was PBMCs. This rearrangement joins TRBV9 to TRBJ2-5; 13 bases fit TRBD2. This CDR3 is CASSTTLAGGETQYF. The CDR3 nucleotides read TGTGCCAGCAGCACCACACTAGCGGGAGGGGAGACCCAGTACTTC.